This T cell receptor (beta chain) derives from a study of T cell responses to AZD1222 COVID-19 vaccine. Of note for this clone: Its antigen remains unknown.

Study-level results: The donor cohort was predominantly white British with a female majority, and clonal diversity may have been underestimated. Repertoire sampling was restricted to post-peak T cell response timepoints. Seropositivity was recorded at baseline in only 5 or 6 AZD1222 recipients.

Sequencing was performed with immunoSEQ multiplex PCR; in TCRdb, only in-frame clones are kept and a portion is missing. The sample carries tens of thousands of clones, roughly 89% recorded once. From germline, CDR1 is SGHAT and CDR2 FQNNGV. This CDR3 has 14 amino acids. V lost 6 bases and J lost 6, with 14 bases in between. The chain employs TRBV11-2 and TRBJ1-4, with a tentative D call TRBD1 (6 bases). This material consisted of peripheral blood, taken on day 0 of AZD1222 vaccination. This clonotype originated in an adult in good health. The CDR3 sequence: CASSYTGLYEKLFF. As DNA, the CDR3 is TGTGCCAGCAGTTATACAGGGTTATATGAAAAACTGTTTTTT.